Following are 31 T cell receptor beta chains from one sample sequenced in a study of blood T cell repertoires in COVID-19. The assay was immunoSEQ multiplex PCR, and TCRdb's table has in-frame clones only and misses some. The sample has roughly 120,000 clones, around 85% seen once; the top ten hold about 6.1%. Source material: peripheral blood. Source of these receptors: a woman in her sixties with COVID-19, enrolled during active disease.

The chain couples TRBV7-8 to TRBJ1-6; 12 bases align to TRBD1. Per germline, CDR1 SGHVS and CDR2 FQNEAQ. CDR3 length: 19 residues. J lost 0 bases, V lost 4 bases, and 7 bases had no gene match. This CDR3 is CASSSGDRGRISYNSPLHF. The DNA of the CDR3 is TGTGCCAGCAGCTCTGGGGACAGGGGGCGAATCTCCTATAATTCACCCCTCCACTTT. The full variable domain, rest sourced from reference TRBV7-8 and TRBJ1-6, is GAGVSQSPRYKVAKRGQDVALRCDPISGHVSLFWYQQALGQGPEFLTYFQNEAQLDKSGLPSDRFFAERPEGSVSTLKIQRTQQEDSAVYLCASSSGDRGRISYNSPLHFGNGTRLTVT.

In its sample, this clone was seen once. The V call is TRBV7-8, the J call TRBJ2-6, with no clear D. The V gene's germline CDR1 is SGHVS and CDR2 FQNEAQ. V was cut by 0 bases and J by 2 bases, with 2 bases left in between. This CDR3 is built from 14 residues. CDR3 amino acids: CASSLATGANVLTF. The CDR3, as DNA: TGTGCCAGCAGCTTAGCTACTGGGGCCAACGTCCTGACTTTC.

The CDR3 coding sequence is TGTGCCACCAGCAGAGGACTAGCGGGTCTCAGCACAGATACGCAGTATTTT. Translation: CATSRGLAGLSTDTQYF. This chain connects TRBV15 to TRBJ2-3, with 10 bases lining up with TRBD2. The CDR3 runs 17 residues. V shed 1 base, J shed 0 bases, and the junction held 4 bases outside the gene matches. Germline V gene sequence: CDR1 LNHNV, CDR2 YYDKDF (reference sequence).

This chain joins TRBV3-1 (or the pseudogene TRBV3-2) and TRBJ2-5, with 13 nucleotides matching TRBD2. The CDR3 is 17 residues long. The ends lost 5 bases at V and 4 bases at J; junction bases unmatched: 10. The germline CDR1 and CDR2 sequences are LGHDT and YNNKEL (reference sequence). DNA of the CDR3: TGTGCCAGCAGCGTTAGGGGGACTAGCGGGGAAATAGAGACCCAGTACTTC. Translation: CASSVRGTSGEIETQYF.

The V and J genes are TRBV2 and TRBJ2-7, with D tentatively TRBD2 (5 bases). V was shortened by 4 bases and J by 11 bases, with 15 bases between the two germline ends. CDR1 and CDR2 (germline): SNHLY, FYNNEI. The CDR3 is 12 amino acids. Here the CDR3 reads CASSVRVGNKYF. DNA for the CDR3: TGTGCCAGCAGTGTGCGGGTGGGGAATAAGTACTTC.

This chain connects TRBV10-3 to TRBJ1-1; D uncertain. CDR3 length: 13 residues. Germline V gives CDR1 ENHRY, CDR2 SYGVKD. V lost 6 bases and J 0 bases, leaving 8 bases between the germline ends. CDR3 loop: CAIRVQMNTEAFF. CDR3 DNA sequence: TGTGCCATCAGGGTACAGATGAACACTGAAGCTTTCTTT.

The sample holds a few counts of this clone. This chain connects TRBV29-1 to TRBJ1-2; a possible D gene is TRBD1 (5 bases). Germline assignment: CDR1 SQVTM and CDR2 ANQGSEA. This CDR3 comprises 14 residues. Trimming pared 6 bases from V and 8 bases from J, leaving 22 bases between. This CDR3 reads CSVDRPQGIGGYTF. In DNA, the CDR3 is TGCAGCGTAGATCGTCCCCAGGGTATCGGCGGCTACACCTTC. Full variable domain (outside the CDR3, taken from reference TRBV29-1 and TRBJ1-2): SAVISQKPSRDICQRGTSLTIQCQVDSQVTMMFWYRQQPGQSLTLIATANQGSEATYESGFVIDKFPISRPNLTFSTLTVSNMSPEDSSIYLCSVDRPQGIGGYTFGSGTRLTVV.

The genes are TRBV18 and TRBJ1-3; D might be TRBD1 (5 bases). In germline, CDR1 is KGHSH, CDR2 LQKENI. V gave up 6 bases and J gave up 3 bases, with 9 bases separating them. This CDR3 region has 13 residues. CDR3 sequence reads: CASSPRVGNTIYF. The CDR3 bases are TGTGCCAGCTCGCCCAGGGTTGGAAACACCATATATTTT.

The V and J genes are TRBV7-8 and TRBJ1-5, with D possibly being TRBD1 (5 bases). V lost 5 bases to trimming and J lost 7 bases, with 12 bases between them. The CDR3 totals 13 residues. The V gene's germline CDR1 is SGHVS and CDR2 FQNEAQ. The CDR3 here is CASSGPQGQPQHF. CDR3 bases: TGTGCCAGCAGCGGCCCCCAGGGACAGCCCCAGCATTTT.

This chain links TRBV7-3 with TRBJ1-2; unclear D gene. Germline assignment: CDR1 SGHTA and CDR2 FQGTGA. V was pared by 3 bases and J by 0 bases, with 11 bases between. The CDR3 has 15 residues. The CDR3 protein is CASSFGGDSNYGYTF. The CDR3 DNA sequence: TGTGCCAGCAGCTTCGGCGGGGATTCTAACTATGGCTACACCTTC.

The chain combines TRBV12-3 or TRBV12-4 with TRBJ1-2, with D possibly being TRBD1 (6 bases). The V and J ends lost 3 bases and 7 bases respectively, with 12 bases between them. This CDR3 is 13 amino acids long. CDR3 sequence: CASSFRGASGYTF. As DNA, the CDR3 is TGTGCCAGCAGTTTCCGGGGGGCGTCTGGCTACACCTTC.

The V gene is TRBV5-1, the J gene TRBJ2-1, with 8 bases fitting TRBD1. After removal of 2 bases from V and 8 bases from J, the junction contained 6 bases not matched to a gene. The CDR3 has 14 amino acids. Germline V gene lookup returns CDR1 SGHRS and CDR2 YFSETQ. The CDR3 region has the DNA TGCGCCAGCAGCTTCGGACAGGGTTGGGATGAGCAGTTCTTC. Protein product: CASSFGQGWDEQFF.

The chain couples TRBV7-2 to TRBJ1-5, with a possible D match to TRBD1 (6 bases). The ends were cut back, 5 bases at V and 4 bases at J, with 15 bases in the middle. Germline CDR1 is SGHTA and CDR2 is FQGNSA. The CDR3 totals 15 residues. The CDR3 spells CASSLAAQGNQPQHF. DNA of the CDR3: TGTGCCAGCAGCCTGGCTGCACAGGGAAATCAGCCCCAGCATTTT.

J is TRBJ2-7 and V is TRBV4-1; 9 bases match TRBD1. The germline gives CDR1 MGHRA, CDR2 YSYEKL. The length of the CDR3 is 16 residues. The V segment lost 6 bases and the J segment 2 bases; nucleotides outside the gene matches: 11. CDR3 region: CASRRRGDRVAYEQYF. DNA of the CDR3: TGCGCCAGCAGGCGTAGGGGGGACAGGGTAGCCTACGAGCAGTACTTC.

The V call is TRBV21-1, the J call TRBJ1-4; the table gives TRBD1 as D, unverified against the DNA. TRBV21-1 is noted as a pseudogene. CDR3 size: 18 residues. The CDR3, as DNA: TGTGCCAGCAGCACAAAGTTCTCTCAGGGAAATCCAGCTGAAAAACTGTTTTTT. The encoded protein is CASSTKFSQGNPAEKLFF.

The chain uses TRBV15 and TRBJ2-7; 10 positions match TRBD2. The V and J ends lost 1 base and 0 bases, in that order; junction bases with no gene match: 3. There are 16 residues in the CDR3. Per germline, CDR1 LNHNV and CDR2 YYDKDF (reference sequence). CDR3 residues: CATSRGGLAASYEQYF. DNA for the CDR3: TGTGCCACCAGCAGAGGTGGACTAGCGGCCTCCTACGAGCAGTACTTC.

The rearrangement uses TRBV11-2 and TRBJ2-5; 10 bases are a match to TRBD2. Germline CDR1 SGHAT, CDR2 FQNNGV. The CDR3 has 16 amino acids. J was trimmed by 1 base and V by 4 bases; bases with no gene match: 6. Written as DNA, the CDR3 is TGTGCCAGCAGCTGGACTAGCGGCCCCTCCCAAGAGACCCAGTACTTC. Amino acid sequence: CASSWTSGPSQETQYF.

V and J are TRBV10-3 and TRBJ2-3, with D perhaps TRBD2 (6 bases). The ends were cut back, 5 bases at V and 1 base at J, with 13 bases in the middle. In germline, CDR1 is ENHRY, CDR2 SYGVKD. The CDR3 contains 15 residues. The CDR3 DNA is TGTGCCATCAGTTTCGGGACTCCCGGCACAGATACGCAGTATTTT. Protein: CAISFGTPGTDTQYF.

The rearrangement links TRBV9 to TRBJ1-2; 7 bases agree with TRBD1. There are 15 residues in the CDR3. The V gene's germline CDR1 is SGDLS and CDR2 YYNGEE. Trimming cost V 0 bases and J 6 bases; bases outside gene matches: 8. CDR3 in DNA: TGTGCCAGCAGCGTAGCCCCCCTAGACAGGGATGGCTACACCTTC. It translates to CASSVAPLDRDGYTF.

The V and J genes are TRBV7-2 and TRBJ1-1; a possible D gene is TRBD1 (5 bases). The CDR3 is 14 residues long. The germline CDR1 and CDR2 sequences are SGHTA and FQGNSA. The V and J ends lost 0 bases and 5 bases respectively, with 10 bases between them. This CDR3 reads CASSLAGGHTEAFF. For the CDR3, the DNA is TGTGCCAGCAGCTTAGCGGGGGGTCATACTGAAGCTTTCTTT.

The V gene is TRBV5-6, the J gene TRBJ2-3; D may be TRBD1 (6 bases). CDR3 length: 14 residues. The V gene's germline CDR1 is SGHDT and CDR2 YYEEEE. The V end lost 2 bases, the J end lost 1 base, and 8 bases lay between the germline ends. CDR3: CASSFPGGTDTQYF. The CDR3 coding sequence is TGTGCCAGCAGCTTCCCAGGGGGCACAGATACGCAGTATTTT.

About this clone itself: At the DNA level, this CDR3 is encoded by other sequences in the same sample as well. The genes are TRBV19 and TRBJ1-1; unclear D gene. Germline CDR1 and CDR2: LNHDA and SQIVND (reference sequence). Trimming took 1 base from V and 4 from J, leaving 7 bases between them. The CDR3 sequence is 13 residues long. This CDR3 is CASSIGRGTEAFF. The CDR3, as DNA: TGTGCCAGTAGTATAGGGAGAGGCACTGAAGCTTTCTTT.

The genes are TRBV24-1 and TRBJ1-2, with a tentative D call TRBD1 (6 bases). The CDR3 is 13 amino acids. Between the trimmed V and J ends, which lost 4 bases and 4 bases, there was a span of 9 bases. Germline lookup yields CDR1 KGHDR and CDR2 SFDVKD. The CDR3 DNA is TGTGCCACCAGTGAAACAGGGCCCTATGGCTACACCTTC. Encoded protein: CATSETGPYGYTF.

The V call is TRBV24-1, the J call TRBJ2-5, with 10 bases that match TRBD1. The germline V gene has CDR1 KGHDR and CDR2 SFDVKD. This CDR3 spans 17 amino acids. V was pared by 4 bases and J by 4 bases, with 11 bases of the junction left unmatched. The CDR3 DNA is TGTGCCACCAGTGAATTGACAGGGGGCGAGACCGGAGAGACCCAGTACTTC. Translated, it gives CATSELTGGETGETQYF.

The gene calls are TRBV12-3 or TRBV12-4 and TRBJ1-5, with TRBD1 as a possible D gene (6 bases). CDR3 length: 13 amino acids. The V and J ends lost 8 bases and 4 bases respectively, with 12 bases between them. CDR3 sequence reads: CASGYRENQPQHF. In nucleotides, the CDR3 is TGTGCCAGCGGCTACAGGGAAAATCAGCCCCAGCATTTT.

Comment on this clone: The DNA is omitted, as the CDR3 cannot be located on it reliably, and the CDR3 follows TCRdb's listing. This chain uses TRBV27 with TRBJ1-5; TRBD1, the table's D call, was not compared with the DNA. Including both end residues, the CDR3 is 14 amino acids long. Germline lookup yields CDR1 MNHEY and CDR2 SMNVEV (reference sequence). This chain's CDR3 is CASSFAGGTGSKHF.

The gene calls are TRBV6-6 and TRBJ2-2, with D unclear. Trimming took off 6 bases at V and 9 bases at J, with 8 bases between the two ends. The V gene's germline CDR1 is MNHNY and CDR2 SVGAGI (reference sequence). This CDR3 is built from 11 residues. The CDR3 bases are TGTGCCAGCAGCCCCCACAGGGAGCTGTTTTTT. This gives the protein CASSPHRELFF.

The CDR3, as DNA: TGTGCCAGCAACCTGGGGGGAGAGGAAAAACTGTTTTTT. Amino acids: CASNLGGEEKLFF. V is TRBV7-9 and J is TRBJ1-4; D perhaps matches TRBD1 (5 bases). CDR1 and CDR2 from the germline V gene are SEHNR and FQNEAQ (reference sequence). V lost 7 bases and J lost 8, with 14 bases in between. The CDR3 spans 13 residues.

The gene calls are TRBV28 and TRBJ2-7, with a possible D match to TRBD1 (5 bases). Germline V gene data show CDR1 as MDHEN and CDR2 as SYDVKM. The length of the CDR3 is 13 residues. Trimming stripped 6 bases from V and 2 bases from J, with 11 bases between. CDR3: CASRLQGPYEQYF. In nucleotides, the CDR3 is TGTGCCAGCAGGCTCCAGGGCCCCTACGAGCAGTACTTC.

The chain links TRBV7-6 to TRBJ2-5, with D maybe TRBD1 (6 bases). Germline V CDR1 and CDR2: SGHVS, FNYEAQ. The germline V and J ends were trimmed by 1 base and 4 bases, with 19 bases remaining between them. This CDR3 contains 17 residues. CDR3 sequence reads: CASSLGTASLPGETQYF. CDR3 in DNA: TGTGCCAGCAGCTTAGGGACAGCGTCCCTCCCCGGAGAGACCCAGTACTTC.

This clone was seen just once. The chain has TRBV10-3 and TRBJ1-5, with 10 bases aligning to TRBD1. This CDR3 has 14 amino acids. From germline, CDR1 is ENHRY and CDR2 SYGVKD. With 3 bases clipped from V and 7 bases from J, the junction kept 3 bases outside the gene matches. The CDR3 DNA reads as TGTGCCATCAGTGACGGACAGGGGGACCAGCCCCAGCATTTT. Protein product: CAISDGQGDQPQHF.